One and the same sample provided the 21 T cell receptor beta chains below, sequenced in a study of T cells after yellow fever vaccination. TCRdb independently ran MiXCR on the 5' RACE reads; one entry per CDR3 protein. The repertoire holds roughly 250,000 distinct CDR3 sequences, with 13% as singletons. This sample comprised CD4+ T cells sorted from PBMCs, obtained 45 days after the yellow fever booster vaccination. The receptor set was obtained from a man between 25 and 39 years old who received the YFV17D yellow fever vaccine.

This chain connects TRBV3-1 to TRBJ1-1, with D hard to call. V was cut by 0 bases and J by 5 bases, with 7 bases left in between. CDR3 size: 13 residues. Germline V gene data show CDR1 as LGHDT and CDR2 as YNNKEL (reference sequence). CDR3 bases: TGTGCCAGCAGCCAAGACCCATTGACTGAAGCTTTCTTT. Protein sequence: CASSQDPLTEAFF.

This clonotype was picked up a small number of times. The chain has TRBV5-1 and TRBJ2-2; 14 bases fit TRBD2. After removal of 4 bases from V and 0 bases from J, the junction contained 8 bases not matched to a gene. Germline lookup yields CDR1 SGHRS and CDR2 YFSETQ. The CDR3 consists of 19 residues. The CDR3 is CASSTGLAGGIPNTGELFF. The CDR3 DNA reads TGCGCCAGCAGCACCGGACTAGCGGGAGGAATCCCGAACACCGGGGAGCTGTTTTTT. Complete variable domain (other parts from reference TRBV5-1 and TRBJ2-2): KAGVTQTPRYLIKTRGQQVTLSCSPISGHRSVSWYQQTPGQGLQFLFEYFSETQRNKGNFPGRFSGRQFSNSRSEMNVSTLELGDSALYLCASSTGLAGGIPNTGELFFGEGSRLTVL.

Written as DNA, the CDR3 is TGCGCCAGCAGTCAGGTAGGAGCGCGTCCCCCGGAGCAGTACTTC. It specifies CASSQVGARPPEQYF. V and J are TRBV5-1 and TRBJ2-7; the D is unclear. Trimming took 5 bases from V and 7 from J, leaving 22 bases between them. The CDR3 has 15 residues. Germline lookup yields CDR1 SGHRS and CDR2 YFSETQ.

In its sample, this clonotype was seen many times. The chain links TRBV5-1 to TRBJ2-7; TRBD1 matches at 9 bases. V shed 0 bases, J shed 6 bases, and the junction held 13 bases outside the gene matches. CDR3 length equals 17 residues. CDR1 SGHRS and CDR2 YFSETQ come from the germline V gene. The CDR3 nucleotides are TGCGCCAGCAGCTTGGGGGTGCCGGGACAGGGCGTCGGCGAGCAGTACTTC. Protein: CASSLGVPGQGVGEQYF.

This clonotype was detected many times. The chain uses TRBV7-2 and TRBJ2-7, with D unresolved. The CDR3 length is 13 residues. From germline, CDR1 is SGHTA and CDR2 FQGNSA. The V end lost 3 bases, the J end lost 6 bases, and 12 bases lay between the germline ends. The CDR3 nucleotides are TGTGCCAGCAGCTTGGGTGTTAAGCGCGAGCAGTACTTC. It is translated as CASSLGVKREQYF.

The sample holds a few counts of this clonotype. The chain joins TRBV29-1 to TRBJ1-5; D ambiguous. The length of the CDR3 is 13 residues. The V gene's germline CDR1 is SQVTM and CDR2 ANQGSEA. The V gene lost 4 bases and the J gene lost 0 bases, with 7 bases spanning the gap. The CDR3, as DNA: TGCAGCGTTGGAGTAAATAGCAATCAGCCCCAGCATTTT. It translates to CSVGVNSNQPQHF.

The V gene is TRBV5-1, the J gene TRBJ2-1; 13 bases fit TRBD2. Germline V CDR1 and CDR2: SGHRS, YFSETQ. The CDR3 runs to 14 residues. The trim removed 6 bases at V and 7 bases at J, leaving 4 bases unmatched. CDR3 region: CASTGTSGTNEQFF. The CDR3, as DNA: TGCGCCAGCACAGGGACTAGCGGGACAAATGAGCAGTTCTTC.

The table lists this clonotype with a few counts. The chain carries TRBV4-3 and TRBJ1-2; TRBD1 is a possible D gene (5 bases). V lost 4 bases and J 2 bases, leaving 14 bases between the germline ends. Germline V gene sequence: CDR1 LGHNA, CDR2 YSLEER. The CDR3 runs to 15 residues. In DNA form, the CDR3 reads TGCGCCAGCAGCCTATCCGGGACCGGAAACTATGGCTACACCTTC. This codes for CASSLSGTGNYGYTF.

This chain uses TRBV11-2 with TRBJ2-4; D is undetermined. This CDR3 spans 18 amino acids. The germline V gene has CDR1 SGHAT and CDR2 FQNNGV. V was clipped by 2 bases and J by 0 bases, with 17 bases between them. The CDR3 protein is CASSLNIGATLAKNIQYF. The CDR3 nucleotides are TGTGCCAGCAGCTTAAATATCGGAGCGACCTTAGCCAAAAACATTCAGTACTTC.

V is TRBV4-1 and J is TRBJ2-1; D is undetermined. The CDR3 length is 14 residues. The germline V gene encodes CDR1 MGHRA and CDR2 YSYEKL. Trimming left V 6 bases short and J 0 bases short, with 9 bases between. The CDR3 region has the DNA TGCGCCAGCAGGGCGACAAGCTCCTACAATGAGCAGTTCTTC. The encoded protein is CASRATSSYNEQFF.

This clonotype was recorded many times. The genes are TRBV20-1 and TRBJ2-7, with D perhaps TRBD1 (5 bases). The CDR3 totals 13 residues. Germline loops: CDR1 DFQATT, CDR2 SNEGSKA (reference sequence). The ends were cut back, 2 bases at V and 6 bases at J, with 14 bases in the middle. The CDR3 is CSARLGPTGEQYF. As DNA, the CDR3 is TGCAGTGCTAGACTGGGCCCTACAGGCGAGCAGTACTTC.

The chain joins TRBV27 to TRBJ1-5, with D possibly matching TRBD1 (6 bases). Trimming removed 5 bases from V and 6 bases from J, with 20 bases in between. Germline lookup yields CDR1 MNHEY and CDR2 SMNVEV (reference sequence). The CDR3 is made up of 16 amino acids. For the CDR3, the DNA is TGTGCCAGCAGTCCCGGGGGGCTAATAGGGACTCAGCCCCAGCATTTT. This codes for CASSPGGLIGTQPQHF.

Only a few counts were recorded for this clonotype. The gene calls are TRBV28 and TRBJ2-7; D call uncertain. Per the germline V gene, CDR1 is MDHEN and CDR2 is SYDVKM. The CDR3 extends over 12 amino acids. V was cut by 6 bases and J by 6 bases, with 12 bases left in between. This CDR3 reads CASSPTVIEQYF. The CDR3 DNA reads as TGTGCCAGCAGCCCTACGGTTATCGAGCAGTACTTC.

The genes are TRBV6-5 and TRBJ1-5; weak D call: TRBD1 (6 bases). Germline V gene lookup returns CDR1 MNHEY and CDR2 SVGAGI. V shed 0 bases and J shed 7 bases, with 16 bases lying between them. The CDR3 extends over 16 amino acids. The CDR3 nucleotides are TGTGCCAGCAGTTACTCGTTGGGGGGCAAATGGCAGCCCCAGCATTTT. Residues: CASSYSLGGKWQPQHF.

This clonotype was observed a few times. The chain carries TRBV7-2 and TRBJ1-6; perhaps TRBD1 as D (6 bases). The germline V gene encodes CDR1 SGHTA and CDR2 FQGNSA. Trimming left V 3 bases short and J 10 bases short, with 16 bases between. The CDR3 spans 15 residues. CDR3 sequence reads: CASSLQGTQSSPLHF. The CDR3 nucleotides read TGTGCCAGCAGCTTGCAGGGGACCCAAAGCTCACCCCTCCACTTT. The full variable domain, in which reference TRBV7-2 and TRBJ1-6 provide the parts outside the CDR3, is GAGVSQSPSNKVTEKGKDVELRCDPISGHTALYWYRQSLGQGLEFLIYFQGNSAPDKSGLPSDRFSAERTGGSVSTLTIQRTQQEDSAVYLCASSLQGTQSSPLHFGNGTRLTVT.

This chain connects TRBV5-1 to TRBJ2-7, with D possibly TRBD1 on 6 matching bases. Trimming shortened V by 6 bases and J by 2 bases, and 9 bases separated the two germline ends. This CDR3 is 12 amino acids long. The germline V gene has CDR1 SGHRS and CDR2 YFSETQ. CDR3: CASKQGPYEQYF. The CDR3 nucleotides read TGCGCCAGCAAACAGGGCCCCTACGAGCAGTACTTC.

The chain uses TRBV7-2 and TRBJ2-2; 10 bases map to TRBD1. This CDR3 comprises 15 residues. With V trimmed by 5 bases and J by 7 bases, 7 bases remained unmatched. Looked up from germline, CDR1 is SGHTA and CDR2 is FQGNSA. The CDR3 DNA is TGTGCCAGCAGCCTCCGGACAGGGGGAGGCGGGGAGCTGTTTTTT. Amino acid sequence: CASSLRTGGGGELFF.

The CDR3 reads CASSQGSSGEQFF. Here the CDR3 DNA reads TGCGCCAGCAGCCAAGGTTCCAGCGGGGAGCAGTTCTTC. The chain uses TRBV4-3 and TRBJ2-1; TRBD2 might be the D (6 bases). V was shortened by 1 base and J by 10 bases, with 11 bases between the two germline ends. Germline V gene sequence: CDR1 LGHNA, CDR2 YSLEER. The CDR3 totals 13 residues.

The chain has TRBV20-1 and TRBJ2-3; no reliable D call. The length of the CDR3 is 12 residues. V lost 8 bases and J 1 base, leaving 10 bases between the germline ends. Germline lookup yields CDR1 DFQATT and CDR2 SNEGSKA (reference sequence). The CDR3 spells CSPKIRTDTQYF. The CDR3 DNA sequence: TGCAGTCCAAAGATTCGCACAGATACGCAGTATTTT.

The gene calls are TRBV6-2 or TRBV6-3 and TRBJ2-1; D is unresolved. CDR1 is MNHEY and CDR2 is SVGEGT in the germline V gene. The length of the CDR3 is 12 residues. Deletions cut 6 bases from V and 15 bases from J, with 18 bases between. The CDR3, as DNA: TGTGCCAGCAGGGCCGGGCCCGGTGGGTTGTTCTTC. It specifies CASRAGPGGLFF.

The chain combines TRBV10-3 with TRBJ2-1; 10 bases agree with TRBD1. Germline assignment: CDR1 ENHRY and CDR2 SYGVKD. V was clipped by 8 bases and J by 9 bases; unmatched bases: 4. This CDR3 is built from 12 residues. CDR3 region: CAIGTGESEQFF. CDR3 nucleotide sequence: TGTGCCATCGGGACAGGGGAGAGTGAGCAGTTCTTC.